A selection of T cell receptor beta chains follows, all from one sample in a study of OX40 agonist ivuxolimab in advanced cancers. Clones were sequenced by immunoSEQ multiplex PCR, and TCRdb holds only the in-frame ones, with some missing. The sample shows 90,000 or so clones, about 87% of them seen only once. The material sequenced was CD4+ or CD8+ T cells sorted from blood, taken in a trial of the OX40 agonist ivuxolimab. The receptors originated from an adult with an advanced solid tumor such as melanoma, head and neck, liver or kidney cancer. Each CDR3 is given with its conserved first and last residue. The order of the fields is D gene, J gene, V gene, clone size, CDR3 protein, CDR3 DNA. D genes are given only for firm matches. Clone size is shown for a subset of rows, as once, few, many or a class of expanded clone.

d_call: -; j_call: TRBJ1-3; v_call: TRBV4-3; clone_size: -; cdr3_aa: CASSQESGYGNTIYF; cdr3_nt: TGCGCCAGCAGCCAAGAATCCGGGTACGGCAACACCATATATTTT
d_call: -; j_call: TRBJ1-4; v_call: TRBV5-1; clone_size: -; cdr3_aa: CASSLAAPATNEKLFF; cdr3_nt: TGCGCCAGCAGCTTGGCCGCCCCTGCAACTAATGAAAAACTGTTTTTT
d_call: -; j_call: TRBJ1-5; v_call: TRBV5-8; clone_size: -; cdr3_aa: CASSLSRQGLNQPQHF; cdr3_nt: TGTGCCAGCAGCTTGTCCCGCCAGGGGCTCAATCAGCCCCAGCATTTT
d_call: -; j_call: TRBJ2-6; v_call: TRBV4-1; clone_size: -; cdr3_aa: CASSQVGTGANVLTF; cdr3_nt: TGCGCCAGCAGCCAAGTAGGGACTGGGGCCAACGTCCTGACTTTC
d_call: TRBD1; j_call: TRBJ2-7; v_call: TRBV7-6; clone_size: -; cdr3_aa: CASSLGGTEISYEQYF; cdr3_nt: TGTGCCAGCAGCTTAGGAGGGACAGAGATTAGCTACGAGCAGTACTTC
d_call: -; j_call: TRBJ2-7; v_call: TRBV7-6; clone_size: few; cdr3_aa: CASSLGAIGGYEQYF; cdr3_nt: TGTGCCAGCAGCTTAGGAGCTATTGGGGGCTACGAGCAGTACTTC
d_call: TRBD1; j_call: TRBJ1-1; v_call: TRBV5-1; clone_size: -; cdr3_aa: CASSLGQAGAEAFF; cdr3_nt: TGCGCCAGCAGCCTGGGACAGGCGGGGGCTGAAGCTTTCTTT
d_call: -; j_call: TRBJ2-5; v_call: TRBV5-8; clone_size: -; cdr3_aa: CASSGGDSYQETQYF; cdr3_nt: TGTGCCAGCAGCGGGGGGGACAGTTACCAAGAGACCCAGTACTTC
d_call: TRBD1; j_call: TRBJ2-7; v_call: TRBV7-2; clone_size: few; cdr3_aa: CASSPGTGGSYEQYF; cdr3_nt: TGTGCCAGCAGCCCCGGGACAGGGGGCTCCTACGAGCAGTACTTC
d_call: -; j_call: TRBJ1-4; v_call: TRBV10-2; clone_size: -; cdr3_aa: CASSDRGAEKLFF; cdr3_nt: TGCGCCAGCAGTGACAGGGGCGCGGAAAAACTGTTTTTT
d_call: TRBD1; j_call: TRBJ1-4; v_call: TRBV7-2; clone_size: -; cdr3_aa: CASSLGQGATNEKLFF; cdr3_nt: TGTGCCAGCAGCTTGGGACAGGGGGCAACTAATGAAAAACTGTTTTTT
d_call: -; j_call: TRBJ2-1; v_call: TRBV7-2; clone_size: -; cdr3_aa: CASSLARGGVNEQFF; cdr3_nt: TGTGCCAGCAGCTTAGCACGAGGGGGGGTCAATGAGCAGTTCTTC
d_call: TRBD1; j_call: TRBJ2-4; v_call: TRBV5-1; clone_size: -; cdr3_aa: CASSLGDRQAKNIQYF; cdr3_nt: TGCGCCAGCAGCTTGGGGGACAGACAGGCCAAAAACATTCAGTACTTC
d_call: TRBD2; j_call: TRBJ2-5; v_call: TRBV7-2; clone_size: -; cdr3_aa: CASSPKVAGIGETQYF; cdr3_nt: TGTGCCAGCAGCCCGAAGGTAGCGGGGATTGGGGAGACCCAGTACTTC
d_call: -; j_call: TRBJ2-7; v_call: TRBV7-2; clone_size: -; cdr3_aa: CASSYGTLSYEQYF; cdr3_nt: TGTGCCAGCAGCTACGGGACGCTCTCCTACGAGCAGTACTTC
d_call: -; j_call: TRBJ2-7; v_call: TRBV19; clone_size: -; cdr3_aa: CASSNQGGYEQYF; cdr3_nt: TGTGCCAGTAGTAATCAGGGGGGCTACGAGCAGTACTTC
d_call: TRBD1; j_call: TRBJ2-7; v_call: TRBV19; clone_size: -; cdr3_aa: CASSIEQGSYEQYF; cdr3_nt: TGTGCCAGTAGTATTGAACAGGGGTCCTACGAGCAGTACTTC
d_call: -; j_call: TRBJ2-1; v_call: TRBV11-2; clone_size: once; cdr3_aa: CASSLSPTTSNEQFF; cdr3_nt: TGTGCCAGCAGCTTATCCCCCACTACCTCAAATGAGCAGTTCTTC
d_call: -; j_call: TRBJ1-1; v_call: TRBV27; clone_size: -; cdr3_aa: CASSYWQGGNTEAFF; cdr3_nt: TGTGCCAGCAGCTATTGGCAGGGAGGGAACACTGAAGCTTTCTTT
d_call: TRBD2; j_call: TRBJ2-3; v_call: TRBV7-2; clone_size: -; cdr3_aa: CASSLAGGQILSTDTQYF; cdr3_nt: TGTGCCAGCAGCTTAGCGGGAGGGCAGATACTAAGCACAGATACGCAGTATTTT
d_call: -; j_call: TRBJ2-5; v_call: TRBV7-9; clone_size: few; cdr3_aa: CASSLVSEETQYF; cdr3_nt: TGTGCCAGCAGCTTAGTGAGCGAAGAGACCCAGTACTTC
d_call: -; j_call: TRBJ1-1; v_call: TRBV4-3; clone_size: -; cdr3_aa: CASSQERGSTEAFF; cdr3_nt: TGCGCCAGCAGCCAAGAAAGGGGATCAACTGAAGCTTTCTTT
d_call: TRBD2; j_call: TRBJ2-3; v_call: TRBV18; clone_size: once; cdr3_aa: CASSPRTSQDTQYF; cdr3_nt: TGTGCCAGCTCACCTCGGACTAGTCAAGATACGCAGTATTTT
d_call: TRBD1; j_call: TRBJ1-5; v_call: TRBV7-9; clone_size: once; cdr3_aa: CASSLGTGAFNQPQHF; cdr3_nt: TGTGCCAGCAGCTTAGGGACAGGGGCCTTCAATCAGCCCCAGCATTTT
d_call: -; j_call: TRBJ1-2; v_call: TRBV4-3; clone_size: -; cdr3_aa: CASSQDRALGGYTF; cdr3_nt: TGCGCCAGCAGCCAAGATCGGGCCCTAGGCGGCTACACCTTC
d_call: -; j_call: TRBJ2-2; v_call: TRBV7-9; clone_size: -; cdr3_aa: CASSLPAGELFF; cdr3_nt: TGTGCCAGCAGCTTGCCGGCCGGGGAGCTGTTTTTT
d_call: -; j_call: TRBJ1-3; v_call: TRBV19; clone_size: -; cdr3_aa: CASAQGILGGNTIYF; cdr3_nt: TGTGCCAGTGCACAGGGTATTCTAGGAGGAAACACCATATATTTT
d_call: -; j_call: TRBJ1-1; v_call: TRBV5-4; clone_size: -; cdr3_aa: CASSLDPGQNTEAFF; cdr3_nt: TGTGCCAGCAGCTTGGATCCCGGACAGAACACTGAAGCTTTCTTT
d_call: TRBD1; j_call: TRBJ1-1; v_call: TRBV19; clone_size: -; cdr3_aa: CASSDTGGGRPEAFF; cdr3_nt: TGTGCCAGTAGTGATACAGGGGGAGGAAGGCCTGAAGCTTTCTTT
d_call: -; j_call: TRBJ2-3; v_call: TRBV11-3; clone_size: once; cdr3_aa: CASSLGPLGTDTQYF; cdr3_nt: TGTGCCAGCAGCTTAGGACCCCTGGGGACAGATACGCAGTATTTT
d_call: TRBD2; j_call: TRBJ2-3; v_call: TRBV6-5; clone_size: once; cdr3_aa: CASSPPLAGTDTQYF; cdr3_nt: TGTGCCAGCAGTCCACCACTAGCGGGCACAGATACGCAGTATTTT
d_call: TRBD1; j_call: TRBJ2-7; v_call: TRBV10-3; clone_size: -; cdr3_aa: CAISEPKGTGNSYEQYF; cdr3_nt: TGTGCCATCAGTGAGCCAAAGGGGACAGGGAACTCCTACGAGCAGTACTTC
d_call: -; j_call: TRBJ1-4; v_call: TRBV6-5; clone_size: once; cdr3_aa: CASRYGGGNEKLFF; cdr3_nt: TGTGCCAGCAGATACGGGGGGGGTAATGAAAAACTGTTTTTT
d_call: -; j_call: TRBJ2-1; v_call: TRBV7-8; clone_size: -; cdr3_aa: CASRDWGSSHNEQFF; cdr3_nt: TGTGCCAGCCGCGATTGGGGCAGCAGCCACAATGAGCAGTTCTTC
d_call: -; j_call: TRBJ1-1; v_call: TRBV5-4; clone_size: -; cdr3_aa: CASSLMSGWTEAFF; cdr3_nt: TGTGCCAGCAGCTTGATGTCCGGATGGACTGAAGCTTTCTTT
d_call: -; j_call: TRBJ2-5; v_call: TRBV7-2; clone_size: -; cdr3_aa: CASSFRQKEGETQYF; cdr3_nt: TGTGCCAGCAGCTTCAGACAGAAAGAGGGGGAGACCCAGTACTTC
d_call: TRBD1; j_call: TRBJ1-4; v_call: TRBV6-5; clone_size: -; cdr3_aa: CASSKQGGNEKLFF; cdr3_nt: TGTGCCAGCAGTAAACAGGGGGGGAATGAAAAACTGTTTTTT
d_call: -; j_call: TRBJ1-4; v_call: TRBV6-1; clone_size: -; cdr3_aa: CAIKAGVGEKLFF; cdr3_nt: TGTGCCATCAAAGCAGGGGTTGGTGAAAAACTGTTTTTT
d_call: TRBD2; j_call: TRBJ2-2; v_call: TRBV7-7; clone_size: -; cdr3_aa: CASSPLAGGLGGELFF; cdr3_nt: TGTGCTAGCAGCCCCCTAGCGGGGGGATTAGGCGGGGAGCTGTTTTTT
d_call: -; j_call: TRBJ2-7; v_call: TRBV4-2; clone_size: -; cdr3_aa: CASSHPDIGSNYEQYF; cdr3_nt: TGTGCCAGCAGCCACCCGGATATAGGATCGAACTACGAGCAGTACTTC
d_call: TRBD2; j_call: TRBJ2-1; v_call: TRBV18; clone_size: -; cdr3_aa: CASSPLAGASNEQFF; cdr3_nt: TGTGCCAGCTCACCACTAGCGGGAGCCAGCAATGAGCAGTTCTTC
d_call: -; j_call: TRBJ2-3; v_call: TRBV18; clone_size: -; cdr3_aa: CASSPNLQGPDTQYF; cdr3_nt: TGTGCCAGCTCACCGAATCTCCAGGGACCAGATACGCAGTATTTT
d_call: -; j_call: TRBJ1-3; v_call: TRBV5-4; clone_size: once; cdr3_aa: CASSLRSMGRSSGNTIYF; cdr3_nt: TGTGCCAGCAGCTTGAGGTCCATGGGCAGGAGCTCTGGAAACACCATATATTTT
d_call: TRBD1; j_call: TRBJ2-3; v_call: TRBV19; clone_size: -; cdr3_aa: CASSPEGQGARDTQYF; cdr3_nt: TGTGCCAGTAGTCCCGAGGGGCAGGGGGCGCGAGATACGCAGTATTTT
d_call: TRBD2; j_call: TRBJ2-1; v_call: TRBV6-1; clone_size: -; cdr3_aa: CASRRGLREDNEQFF; cdr3_nt: TGTGCCAGCAGACGGGGACTGCGGGAGGACAATGAGCAGTTCTTC
d_call: -; j_call: TRBJ2-3; v_call: TRBV7-2; clone_size: -; cdr3_aa: CASSPYTDTQYF; cdr3_nt: TGTGCCAGCAGCCCCTACACAGATACGCAGTATTTT
d_call: TRBD2; j_call: TRBJ2-5; v_call: TRBV15; clone_size: -; cdr3_aa: CATSRDRYSGRIRYQETQYF; cdr3_nt: TGTGCCACCAGCAGAGATCGGTATAGCGGGAGGATTCGGTACCAAGAGACCCAGTACTTC
d_call: TRBD1; j_call: TRBJ2-1; v_call: TRBV4-1; clone_size: -; cdr3_aa: CASSTRQGNNNEQFF; cdr3_nt: TGCGCCAGCAGCACACGACAGGGTAATAACAATGAGCAGTTCTTC
d_call: TRBD1; j_call: TRBJ1-1; v_call: TRBV11-3; clone_size: -; cdr3_aa: CASSLTQGMTEAFF; cdr3_nt: TGTGCCAGCAGCTTAACACAGGGGATGACTGAAGCTTTCTTT
d_call: -; j_call: TRBJ1-4; v_call: TRBV6-6; clone_size: -; cdr3_aa: CASSYEVNEKLFF; cdr3_nt: TGTGCCAGCAGTTACGAGGTTAATGAAAAACTGTTTTTT
d_call: -; j_call: TRBJ1-2; v_call: TRBV18; clone_size: -; cdr3_aa: CASSQNFGRRANYGYTF; cdr3_nt: TGTGCCAGCTCACAAAATTTTGGCAGGAGAGCTAACTATGGCTACACCTTC